This T cell receptor beta chain was profiled in a study of blood T cell repertoires in COVID-19. Overall study: From the United States, Italy and Spain came samples of acute and convalescent COVID-19. Nucleic acid was either cDNA or gDNA, and it came from T cells, B-cell-depleted T cells, or PBMCs.

In the study's own analysis: Nucleated cell number was recorded as an estimate derived from reference gene primer amplification. Assay: immunoSEQ multiplex PCR; the TCRdb copy retains only in-frame clones and omits some. The V and J calls and the clone size are those of that table, but D and trimming were determined from the DNA. The sample has about 100,000 clones, 84% seen once. CDR1 is MNHEY and CDR2 is SVGAGI in the germline V gene. The CDR3 totals 12 residues. V was cut by 10 bases and J by 5 bases, with 15 bases left in between. This sequence originates from a human donor in a cohort sampled during active COVID-19. The chain uses TRBV6-5 and TRBJ2-7; possible D gene TRBD2, 5 bases. Sequencing was performed on peripheral blood. The CDR3 is CATAWERNEQYF. The CDR3 nucleotides are TGTGCCACCGCATGGGAGAGGAACGAGCAGTACTTC.